These 2 T cell receptor beta chains came from one sample sequenced in a study of T cells after yellow fever vaccination. TCRdb used MiXCR to reprocess the 5' RACE reads, holding one entry per CDR3 protein. Among about 340,000 distinct CDR3 sequences, around 12% were seen once, and the ten largest hold 2.5% to 4%. The sample was CD4+ T cells sorted from PBMCs, taken 15 days after the yellow fever booster vaccination. The receptors were gathered from a man between 18 and 35 years old who received the YFV17D yellow fever vaccine.

This clonotype has more than one count but fewer than ten. The chain links TRBV6-6 to TRBJ2-7; 12 nucleotides align to TRBD1. Germline V gene data show CDR1 as MNHNY and CDR2 as SVGAGI (reference sequence). Trimming took 9 bases from V and 6 from J; bases not matched to a gene: 6. The CDR3 consists of 13 residues. CDR3 sequence: CASGGTGGLEQYV. The DNA for the CDR3 is TGTGCCAGTGGAGGGACAGGGGGCCTCGAGCAGTACGTC.

This clonotype showed up just a few times. This rearrangement joins TRBV5-1 to TRBJ2-4, with D tentatively TRBD1 (6 bases). V was shortened by 3 bases and J by 13 bases, with 23 bases between the two germline ends. Germline lookup yields CDR1 SGHRS and CDR2 YFSETQ. The CDR3 has 15 amino acids. The CDR3: CASSSNTGTLESQYF. For the CDR3, the DNA is TGCGCCAGCAGCTCGAACACCGGGACATTAGAAAGCCAGTACTTC.